Presented here are 24 T cell receptor beta chains from one specimen sequenced in a study of Graves' ophthalmopathy and Graves' hyperthyroidism. TCR beta CDR3 amplification used RNA transcripts. Second-round multiplex PCR came after a first-round RT-PCR that employed HTBI primers. TCRdb reanalysed the multiplex PCR reads using MiXCR and keeps one entry per CDR3 protein. The sample has under 350,000 distinct CDR3 sequences, 17% seen once; the top ten hold about 12%. Specimen: peripheral blood. The receptors shown here come from an adult man with Graves' ophthalmopathy.

There are many counts of this clonotype. This chain uses TRBV7-9 with TRBJ2-5, with 8 bases aligning to TRBD1. The CDR3 runs 16 residues. J was trimmed by 7 bases and V by 7 bases; bases with no gene match: 17. Germline V lookup: CDR1 SEHNR, CDR2 FQNEAQ (reference sequence). The CDR3: CASTLDGQGVLGTQYF. CDR3 DNA: TGTGCCAGCACCCTAGACGGACAGGGAGTTCTGGGGACCCAGTACTTC.

At least ten counts were recorded for this clonotype. The chain combines TRBV15 with TRBJ2-5; TRBD2 aligns across 7 bases. The CDR3 spans 16 residues. Germline trimming cut 0 bases from V and 0 bases from J; bases unmatched to any gene: 4. Germline CDR1 and CDR2: LNHNV and YYDKDF (reference sequence). DNA for the CDR3: TGTGCCACCAGCAGAGATTTGGGGACTAACCAAGAGACCCAGTACTTC. Its translation: CATSRDLGTNQETQYF.

This clonotype was seen only a few times. V is TRBV6-2 or TRBV6-3 and J is TRBJ1-5; D call uncertain. Deletions cut 0 bases from V and 9 bases from J, with 6 bases between. The CDR3 consists of 12 residues. In germline, CDR1 is MNHEY, CDR2 SVGEGT. The DNA for the CDR3 is TGTGCCAGCAGTTACTCCGGCTGGCCCCAGCATTTT. This codes for CASSYSGWPQHF.

In this sample, this clonotype turned up many times. The J gene is TRBJ1-2, the V gene TRBV3-1; 8 positions agree with TRBD1. The CDR3 is made up of 16 amino acids. Looked up from germline, CDR1 is LGHDT and CDR2 is YNNKEL (reference sequence). Losses at the gene ends were 4 bases for V and 0 bases for J; bases not matched to a gene: 7. The CDR3 DNA reads TGTGCCAGCAGCCCCCCCGACAGGGGCGCTAACTATGGCTACACCTTC. It translates to CASSPPDRGANYGYTF.

Many counts were recorded for this clonotype. The chain employs TRBV15 and TRBJ2-7; D perhaps matches TRBD2 (7 bases). Trimming left V 6 bases short and J 2 bases short, with 11 bases between. The CDR3 consists of 13 residues. Germline V gives CDR1 LNHNV, CDR2 YYDKDF (reference sequence). The CDR3, as DNA: TGTGCCACCAGTCCCGGGGGGCCCTACGAGCAGTACTTC. Translated, it gives CATSPGGPYEQYF.

In its sample, this clonotype was seen many times. The genes are TRBV6-2 or TRBV6-3 and TRBJ1-6, with 8 bases identical to TRBD1. With V trimmed by 7 bases and J by 10 bases, 9 bases remained unmatched. The CDR3 sequence is 14 residues long. Germline CDR1 and CDR2: MNHEY and SVGEGT. CDR3 residues: CASNGQGVGSPLHF. In DNA, the CDR3 is TGTGCCAGCAACGGACAGGGAGTGGGATCACCCCTCCACTTT.

This clonotype has a count of ten or more. The chain is built from TRBV20-1 and TRBJ2-5, with 10 bases identical to TRBD1. CDR3 length: 12 residues. Germline-derived CDR1 and CDR2 are DFQATT and SNEGSKA (reference sequence). V lost 6 bases to trimming and J lost 4 bases; unmatched junction nucleotides: 2. The CDR3, as DNA: TGCAGTGCACGACAGGGGGCAGAGACCCAGTACTTC. Amino acids: CSARQGAETQYF.

This chain's CDR3 is CAWSVAGHEQYF. The CDR3, as DNA: TGTGCCTGGAGTGTAGCCGGGCACGAGCAGTACTTC. The V call is TRBV30, the J call TRBJ2-7; no firm D call. This CDR3 spans 12 amino acids. Germline CDR1 and CDR2: GTSNPN and SVGIG (reference sequence). The ends were cut back, 0 bases at V and 5 bases at J, with 8 bases in the middle.

The chain links TRBV7-8 to TRBJ2-5; TRBD1 matches at 7 bases. In germline, CDR1 is SGHVS, CDR2 FQNEAQ. Losses at the gene ends were 4 bases for V and 5 bases for J; bases not matched to a gene: 13. The CDR3 totals 16 residues. The CDR3 sequence is CASSSGQLSARETQYF. The CDR3 nucleotides read TGTGCCAGCAGCTCGGGACAGCTCTCAGCACGGGAGACCCAGTACTTC.

There are many counts of this clonotype. The chain is built from TRBV30 and TRBJ2-5, with D possibly being TRBD1 or TRBD2 (5 bases each). This CDR3 is built from 14 residues. The germline V gene has CDR1 GTSNPN and CDR2 SVGIG (reference sequence). V shed 8 bases and J shed 4 bases, with 20 bases lying between them. The CDR3 bases are TGTGCCGGCCGGGACGCAACCAGAGTAGAGACCCAGTACTTC. Protein: CAGRDATRVETQYF.

This clonotype was observed at least ten times. The chain links TRBV2 to TRBJ2-2; perhaps TRBD2 as D (6 bases). The ends were cut back, 0 bases at V and 5 bases at J, with 16 bases in the middle. CDR1 and CDR2 from the germline V gene are SNHLY and FYNNEI. The CDR3 length is 17 residues. The CDR3 reads CASSEAVTSPSTGELFF. The CDR3 DNA reads TGTGCCAGCAGTGAAGCGGTCACTAGCCCGTCTACCGGGGAGCTGTTTTTT. Complete variable domain (other parts from reference TRBV2 and TRBJ2-2): EPEVTQTPSHQVTQMGQEVILRCVPISNHLYFYWYRQILGQKVEFLVSFYNNEISEKSEIFDDQFSVERPDGSNFTLKIRSTKLEDSAMYFCASSEAVTSPSTGELFFGEGSRLTVL.

On this clonotype: It may be a read error: a sequence one base away is much more abundant. This rearrangement joins TRBV5-4 to TRBJ2-5, with unresolved D. Trimming cost V 4 bases and J 2 bases, with 12 bases left between them. In germline, CDR1 is SGHNT, CDR2 YYREEE (reference sequence). This CDR3 contains 14 residues. The CDR3 region has the DNA TGTGCCAGCAGCCCCAAAGAGAAACAAGAGACCCAGTACTTC. This sequence encodes CASSPKEKQETQYF.

The V and J genes are TRBV28 and TRBJ1-2; D uncertain. The CDR3 contains 18 residues. The germline V gene encodes CDR1 MDHEN and CDR2 SYDVKM. Deletions cut 5 bases from V and 4 bases from J, with 26 bases between. The CDR3 loop is CASSEWLNYQETTYGYTF. In DNA form, the CDR3 reads TGTGCCAGCAGTGAATGGCTTAACTACCAGGAAACCACCTATGGCTACACCTTC.

This clonotype was observed at least ten times. The V call is TRBV6-5, the J call TRBJ2-7, with TRBD1 as a possible D gene (5 bases). CDR1 and CDR2 (germline): MNHEY, SVGAGI. The length of the CDR3 is 15 residues. V lost 2 bases to trimming and J lost 6 bases, with 17 bases between them. The CDR3 DNA reads TGTGCCAGCAGTTACGCCCCCGACGCAGGGCTCGAGCAGTACTTC. Amino acids: CASSYAPDAGLEQYF.

This clonotype has ten or more counts. This sequence joins TRBV12-5 and TRBJ1-1; 9 nucleotides match TRBD1. The CDR3 is 19 residues long. In germline, CDR1 is LGHNT, CDR2 FRNRAP. Germline trimming cut 0 bases from V and 1 base from J; bases unmatched to any gene: 12. The CDR3 nucleotides are TGTGCTAGTGGTTTGGTACGATCCCCCGACAGGGGGAAGAACACTGAAGCTTTCTTT. This encodes CASGLVRSPDRGKNTEAFF. Together with reference TRBV12-5 and TRBJ1-1, the CDR3 gives the full variable domain: DARVTQTPRHKVTEMGQEVTMRCQPILGHNTVFWYRQTMMQGLELLAYFRNRAPLDDSGMPKDRFSAEMPDATLATLKIQPSEPRDSAVYFCASGLVRSPDRGKNTEAFFGQGTRLTVV.

In its sample, this clonotype was seen many times. The J gene is TRBJ1-2, the V gene TRBV6-1; a weak D match, TRBD1 (5 bases). Trimming pared 1 base from V and 6 bases from J, leaving 12 bases between. Germline-derived CDR1 and CDR2 are MNHNS and SASEGT. This CDR3 spans 14 amino acids. The CDR3 DNA sequence: TGTGCCAGCAGTGAAGTGGGCAGGGAGGATGGCTACACCTTC. It encodes CASSEVGREDGYTF.

DNA for the CDR3: TGTGCCAGCAGCTTTTGGCCGGACCGCTACACCTTC. Its protein is CASSFWPDRYTF. This chain joins TRBV7-2 and TRBJ1-2; D not resolved. This CDR3 has 12 amino acids. Trimming removed 3 bases at V and 9 bases at J, with 11 bases between. Germline V gives CDR1 SGHTA, CDR2 FQGNSA.

This chain joins TRBV6-2 or TRBV6-3 and TRBJ1-5, with TRBD1 as a possible D gene (6 bases). Germline V gene sequence: CDR1 MNHEY, CDR2 SVGEGT. The germline V and J ends were trimmed by 6 bases and 5 bases, with 20 bases remaining between them. This CDR3 is built from 16 residues. DNA for the CDR3: TGTGCCAGCAGCTTTAGGCACCTGAGGGGGTATCAGCCCCAGCATTTT. Its translation is CASSFRHLRGYQPQHF.

The chain couples TRBV7-2 to TRBJ2-7; unclear D gene. Per germline, CDR1 SGHTA and CDR2 FQGNSA. This CDR3 spans 12 amino acids. V was shortened by 4 bases and J by 3 bases, with 7 bases between the two germline ends. The CDR3 region has the DNA TGTGCCAGCAGCTCCCACAGCTACGAGCAGTACTTC. Its translation is CASSSHSYEQYF. Filled out from reference TRBV7-2 and TRBJ2-7, the complete variable domain reads GAGVSQSPSNKVTEKGKDVELRCDPISGHTALYWYRQSLGQGLEFLIYFQGNSAPDKSGLPSDRFSAERTGGSVSTLTIQRTQQEDSAVYLCASSSHSYEQYFGPGTRLTVT.

This clonotype was seen repeatedly, ten times or more. The chain joins TRBV5-1 to TRBJ1-6; D remains unclear. In germline, CDR1 is SGHRS, CDR2 YFSETQ. V was cut by 3 bases and J by 5 bases, with 6 bases left in between. The CDR3 has 13 residues. CDR3 sequence reads: CASSSRNNSPLHF. The CDR3 DNA reads TGCGCCAGCAGCTCAAGGAATAATTCACCCCTCCACTTT.

This clonotype was seen ten or more times. The gene calls are TRBV6-2 or TRBV6-3 and TRBJ2-7; the D is unclear. The CDR3 is made up of 13 amino acids. Germline V CDR1 and CDR2: MNHEY, SVGEGT. The V end lost 5 bases, the J end lost 3 bases, and 11 bases lay between the germline ends. As DNA, the CDR3 is TGTGCCAGCAGTCCCCGGGCTTACTACGAGCAGTACTTC. Protein: CASSPRAYYEQYF.

The genes are TRBV28 and TRBJ2-5; TRBD2 is a possible D gene (6 bases). The germline V gene encodes CDR1 MDHEN and CDR2 SYDVKM. The CDR3 totals 12 residues. The ends were cut back, 6 bases at V and 5 bases at J, with 10 bases in the middle. This CDR3 is CASREGRETQYF. The DNA of the CDR3 is TGTGCCAGCAGGGAGGGAAGGGAGACCCAGTACTTC.

This clonotype was seen many times. V gene TRBV2 combines with J gene TRBJ2-5; perhaps TRBD1 as D (6 bases). The CDR3 totals 15 residues. In germline, CDR1 is SNHLY, CDR2 FYNNEI. Deletions cut 6 bases from V and 4 bases from J, with 18 bases between. CDR3 sequence (DNA): TGTGCCAGCAGACCACAGGGCCTCTCAGGAGAGACCCAGTACTTC. Translated: CASRPQGLSGETQYF.

This clonotype has at least ten counts. The chain uses TRBV19 and TRBJ1-2; D is ambiguous. V shed 4 bases and J shed 5 bases, with 8 bases lying between them. Germline assignment: CDR1 LNHDA and CDR2 SQIVND (reference sequence). CDR3 length equals 12 residues. This CDR3 is CASSTSIYGYTF. The CDR3 DNA is TGTGCCAGTAGTACCTCCATTTATGGCTACACCTTC.